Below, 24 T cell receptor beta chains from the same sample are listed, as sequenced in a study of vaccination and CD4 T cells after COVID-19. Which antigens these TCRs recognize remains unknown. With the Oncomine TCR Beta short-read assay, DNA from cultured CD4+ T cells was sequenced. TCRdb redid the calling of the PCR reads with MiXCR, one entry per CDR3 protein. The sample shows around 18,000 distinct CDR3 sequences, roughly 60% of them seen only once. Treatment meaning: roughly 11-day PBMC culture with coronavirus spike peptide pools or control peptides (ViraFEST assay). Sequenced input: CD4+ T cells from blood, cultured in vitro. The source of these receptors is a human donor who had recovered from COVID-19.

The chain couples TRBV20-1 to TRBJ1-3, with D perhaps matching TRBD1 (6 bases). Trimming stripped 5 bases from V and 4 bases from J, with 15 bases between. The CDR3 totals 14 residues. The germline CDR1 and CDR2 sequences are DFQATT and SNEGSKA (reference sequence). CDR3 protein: CSAVLQGTGNTIYF. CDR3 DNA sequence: TGCAGTGCTGTGTTACAGGGAACCGGAAACACCATATATTTT.

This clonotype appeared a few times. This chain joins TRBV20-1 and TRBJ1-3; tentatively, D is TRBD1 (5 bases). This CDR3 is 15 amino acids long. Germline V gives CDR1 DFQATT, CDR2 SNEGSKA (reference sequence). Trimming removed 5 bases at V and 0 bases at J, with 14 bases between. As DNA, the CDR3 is TGCAGTGCTCGACGGGACTCGAGCTCTGGAAACACCATATATTTT. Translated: CSARRDSSSGNTIYF.

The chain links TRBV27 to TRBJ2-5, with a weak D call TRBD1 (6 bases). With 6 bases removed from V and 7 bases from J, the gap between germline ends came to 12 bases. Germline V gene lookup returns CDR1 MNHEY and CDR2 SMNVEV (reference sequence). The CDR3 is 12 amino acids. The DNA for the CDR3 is TGTGCCAGCAGCACAGGGTTGGCGACCCAGTACTTC. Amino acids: CASSTGLATQYF.

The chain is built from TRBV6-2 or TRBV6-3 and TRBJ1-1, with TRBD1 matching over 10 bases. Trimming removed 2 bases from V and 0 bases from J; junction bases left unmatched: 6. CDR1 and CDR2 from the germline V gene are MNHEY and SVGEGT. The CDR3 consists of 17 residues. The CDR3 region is CASSYRPGQGLNTEAFF. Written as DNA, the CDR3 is TGTGCCAGCAGTTACCGCCCGGGACAGGGGTTGAACACTGAAGCTTTCTTT.

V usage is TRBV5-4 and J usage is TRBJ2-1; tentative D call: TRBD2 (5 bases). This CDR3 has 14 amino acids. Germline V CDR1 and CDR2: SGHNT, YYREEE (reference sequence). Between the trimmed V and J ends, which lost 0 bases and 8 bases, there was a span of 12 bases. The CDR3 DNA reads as TGTGCCAGCAGCTTGGGGGTGGGAGCTGATGAGCAGTTCTTC. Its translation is CASSLGVGADEQFF. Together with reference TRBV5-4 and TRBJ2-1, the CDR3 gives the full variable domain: ETGVTQSPTHLIKTRGQQVTLRCSSQSGHNTVSWYQQALGQGPQFIFQYYREEENGRGNFPPRFSGLQFPNYSSELNVNALELDDSALYLCASSLGVGADEQFFGPGTRLTVL.

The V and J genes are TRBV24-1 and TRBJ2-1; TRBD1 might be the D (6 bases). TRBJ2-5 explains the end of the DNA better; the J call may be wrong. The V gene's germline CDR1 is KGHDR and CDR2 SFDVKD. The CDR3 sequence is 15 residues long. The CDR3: CATSDPSRGRETQYF. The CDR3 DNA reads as TGTGCCACCAGTGACCCCAGCAGGGGAAGAGAGACCCAGTACTTC.

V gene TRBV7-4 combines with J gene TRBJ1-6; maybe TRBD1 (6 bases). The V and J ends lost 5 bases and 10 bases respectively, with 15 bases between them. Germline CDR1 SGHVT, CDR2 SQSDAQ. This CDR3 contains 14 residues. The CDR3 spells CASSDQQGGSPLHF. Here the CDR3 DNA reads TGTGCCAGCAGCGACCAACAGGGAGGGTCACCCCTCCACTTT.

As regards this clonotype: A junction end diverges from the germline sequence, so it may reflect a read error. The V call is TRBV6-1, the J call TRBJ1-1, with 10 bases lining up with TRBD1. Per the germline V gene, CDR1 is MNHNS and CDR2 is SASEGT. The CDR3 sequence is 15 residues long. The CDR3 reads CAGSEDRGLGTEAFF. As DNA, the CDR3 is TGTGCCGGCAGTGAGGACAGGGGGTTGGGCACTGAAGCTTTCTTT.

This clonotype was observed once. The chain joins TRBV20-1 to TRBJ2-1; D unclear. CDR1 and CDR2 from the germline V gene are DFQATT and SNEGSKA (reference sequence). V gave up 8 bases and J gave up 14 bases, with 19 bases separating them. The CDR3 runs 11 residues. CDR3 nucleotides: TGCAGTACGTACAAGGGTTATAGGGAGTTCTTC. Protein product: CSTYKGYREFF.

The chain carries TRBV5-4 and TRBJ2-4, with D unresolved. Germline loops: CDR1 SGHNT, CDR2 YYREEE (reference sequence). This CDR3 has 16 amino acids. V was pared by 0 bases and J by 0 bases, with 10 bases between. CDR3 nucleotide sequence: TGTGCCAGCAGCTTGGCGACACCTGCAGCCAAAAACATTCAGTACTTC. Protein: CASSLATPAAKNIQYF.

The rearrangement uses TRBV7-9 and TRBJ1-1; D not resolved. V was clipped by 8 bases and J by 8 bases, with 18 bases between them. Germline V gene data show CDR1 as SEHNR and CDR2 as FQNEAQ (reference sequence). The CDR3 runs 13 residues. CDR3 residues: CASSPEVWVEAFF. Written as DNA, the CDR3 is TGTGCCAGCTCCCCAGAGGTGTGGGTGGAAGCTTTCTTT.

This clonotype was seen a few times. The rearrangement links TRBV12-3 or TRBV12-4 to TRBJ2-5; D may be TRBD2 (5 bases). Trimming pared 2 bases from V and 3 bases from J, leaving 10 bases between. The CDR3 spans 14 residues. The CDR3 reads CASSLRGREETQYF. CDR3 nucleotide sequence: TGTGCCAGCAGTTTACGAGGGAGAGAAGAGACCCAGTACTTC.

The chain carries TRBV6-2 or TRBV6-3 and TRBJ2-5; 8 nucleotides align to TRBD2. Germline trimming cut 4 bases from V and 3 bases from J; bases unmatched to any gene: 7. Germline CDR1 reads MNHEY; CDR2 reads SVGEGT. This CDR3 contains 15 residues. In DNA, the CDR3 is TGTGCCAGCAGTTCAGCGGGAGAGGGTGAAGAGACCCAGTACTTC. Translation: CASSSAGEGEETQYF.

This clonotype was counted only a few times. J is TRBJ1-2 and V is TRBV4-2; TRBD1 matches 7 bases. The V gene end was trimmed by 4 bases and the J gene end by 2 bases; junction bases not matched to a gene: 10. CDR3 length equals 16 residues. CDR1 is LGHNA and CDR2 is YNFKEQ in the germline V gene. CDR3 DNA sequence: TGTGCCAGCAGCCCCCGGTTATCCAGGGGGAACTATGGCTACACCTTC. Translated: CASSPRLSRGNYGYTF.

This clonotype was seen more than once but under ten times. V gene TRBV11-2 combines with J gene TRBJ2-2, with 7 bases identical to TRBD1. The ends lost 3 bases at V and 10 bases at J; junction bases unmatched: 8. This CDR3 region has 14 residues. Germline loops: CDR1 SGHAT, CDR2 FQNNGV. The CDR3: CASSFRTGLTELFF. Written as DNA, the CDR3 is TGTGCCAGCAGCTTCCGGACAGGTCTAACGGAGCTGTTTTTT.

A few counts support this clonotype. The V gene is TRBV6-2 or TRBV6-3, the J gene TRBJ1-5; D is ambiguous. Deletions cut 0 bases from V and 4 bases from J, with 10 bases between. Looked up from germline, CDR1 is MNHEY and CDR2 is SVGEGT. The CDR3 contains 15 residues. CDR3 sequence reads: CASSYSYSRNQPQHF. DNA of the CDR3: TGTGCCAGCAGTTACTCCTACAGCAGGAATCAGCCCCAGCATTTT.

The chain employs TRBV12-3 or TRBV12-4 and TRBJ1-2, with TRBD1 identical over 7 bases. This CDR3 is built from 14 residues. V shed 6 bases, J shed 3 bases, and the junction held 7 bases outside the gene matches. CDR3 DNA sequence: TGTGCCAGCAGGGAACAGGGGCGTGACTATGGCTACACCTTC. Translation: CASREQGRDYGYTF.

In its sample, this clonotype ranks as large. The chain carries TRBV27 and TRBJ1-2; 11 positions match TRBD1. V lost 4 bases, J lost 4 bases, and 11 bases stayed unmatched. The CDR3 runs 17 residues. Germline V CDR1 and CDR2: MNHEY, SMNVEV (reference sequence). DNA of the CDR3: TGTGCCAGCAGTTCATCGGGACAGGGGGAAAGGGGCTATGGCTACACCTTC. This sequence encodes CASSSSGQGERGYGYTF.

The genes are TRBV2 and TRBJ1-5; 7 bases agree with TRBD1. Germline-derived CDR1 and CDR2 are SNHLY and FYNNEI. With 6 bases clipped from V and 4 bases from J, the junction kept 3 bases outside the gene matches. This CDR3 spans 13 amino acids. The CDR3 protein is CASRPGQNQPQHF. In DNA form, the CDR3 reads TGTGCCAGCAGGCCGGGACAGAATCAGCCCCAGCATTTT.

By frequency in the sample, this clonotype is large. CDR3 amino acids: CASRNKTRDGELFF. The CDR3 region has the DNA TGTGCCAGCAGGAACAAGACGAGGGACGGGGAGCTGTTTTTT. The chain joins TRBV7-9 to TRBJ2-2, with D possibly being TRBD2 (5 bases). Germline-derived CDR1 and CDR2 are SEHNR and FQNEAQ (reference sequence). This CDR3 has 14 amino acids. V lost 6 bases to trimming and J lost 7 bases, with 15 bases between them.

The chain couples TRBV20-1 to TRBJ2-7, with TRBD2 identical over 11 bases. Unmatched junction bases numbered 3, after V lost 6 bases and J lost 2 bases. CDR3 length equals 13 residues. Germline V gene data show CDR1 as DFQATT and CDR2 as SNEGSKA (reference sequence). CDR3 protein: CSALAGGTYEQYF. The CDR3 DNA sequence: TGCAGTGCCCTAGCGGGAGGCACCTACGAGCAGTACTTC.

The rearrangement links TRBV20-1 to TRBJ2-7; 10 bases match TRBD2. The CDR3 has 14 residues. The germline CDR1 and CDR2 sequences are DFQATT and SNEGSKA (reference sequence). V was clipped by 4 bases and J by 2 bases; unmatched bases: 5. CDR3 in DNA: TGCAGTGCTACCGGACTAGCGGATACCTACGAGCAGTACTTC. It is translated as CSATGLADTYEQYF.

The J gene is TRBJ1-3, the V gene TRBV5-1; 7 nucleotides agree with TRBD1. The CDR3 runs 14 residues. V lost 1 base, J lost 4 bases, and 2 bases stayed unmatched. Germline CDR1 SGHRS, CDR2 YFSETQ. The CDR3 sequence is CASSLTGDGNTIYF. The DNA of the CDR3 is TGCGCCAGCAGCTTGACAGGGGACGGAAACACCATATATTTT.

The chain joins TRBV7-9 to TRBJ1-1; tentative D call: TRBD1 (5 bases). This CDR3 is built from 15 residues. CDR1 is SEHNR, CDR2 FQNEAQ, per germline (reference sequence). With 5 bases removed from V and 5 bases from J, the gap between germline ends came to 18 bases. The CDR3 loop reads CASSPTTLRGTEAFF. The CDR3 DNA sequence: TGTGCCAGCAGCCCAACGACCCTCCGGGGGACTGAAGCTTTCTTT.